This section outlines one T cell receptor beta chain sequence together with its context. Its specificity is unknown. This CDR3 is 15 amino acids long. CDR1 is KGHSH, CDR2 LQKENI, per germline. The V end lost 3 bases, the J end lost 4 bases, and 16 bases lay between the germline ends. The data derive from a study of OX40 agonist ivuxolimab in advanced cancers. About the research overall: With a range of roughly 20 to 79, age averaged roughly 61 years, and around 80% were male. Three patients had partial responses: one hepatocellular carcinoma, two cutaneous melanoma.

Study-wide results and limits: On average, a greater number of expanded clones characterised CD8+ T cells relative to CD4+. Undetermined was the antigen specificity of the expanded peripheral T cells.

Generated by immunoSEQ multiplex PCR, the TCRdb table keeps only in-frame clones and is missing some. The data show over 80,000 clones, 85% to 90% seen once. The origin of this receptor is an adult with an advanced solid tumor such as melanoma, head and neck, liver or kidney cancer. V usage is TRBV18 and J usage is TRBJ2-7, with D maybe TRBD1 (6 bases). This specimen was CD4+ or CD8+ T cells sorted from blood, taken in a trial of the OX40 agonist ivuxolimab. DNA of the CDR3: TGTGCCAGCTCACCTCCCGGGACATCGACGTACGAGCAGTACTTC. It encodes CASSPPGTSTYEQYF.